This T cell receptor (beta chain) was recovered during a study of OX40 agonist ivuxolimab in advanced cancers. A note on the overall study: Ivuxolimab was an agonistic, fully human IgG2 monoclonal antibody directed against OX40 (CD134), a costimulatory receptor. Intravenous ivuxolimab was administered to patients every 2 weeks at six dose levels: 0.01, 0.1, 0.3, 1.5, 3 and 10 mg/kg. Among the approximately 50 dose-escalation patients, around 20 had hepatocellular carcinoma, approximately 15 melanoma, 9 renal cell carcinoma and 9 head and neck cancer. In the dose-escalation cohort, approximately 83% of patients were male, and the mean age was around 65 years with a range of about 20 to 80. Patients were allowed to have had prior anti-PD-1, anti-PD-L1 or anti-CTLA-4 therapy, and roughly 40% of the dose-escalation patients had been treated with checkpoint inhibitors. Partial responses occurred in three dose-escalation patients: two with cutaneous melanoma and one with hepatocellular carcinoma. The point of sequencing TCRbeta in the periphery was to test whether ivuxolimab changed TCR sequence diversity and drove clonal T-cell expansion. The monotherapy dose-escalation portion (N of about 52 patients) of the phase I ivuxolimab trial is reported in the paper. Broad study findings and their caveats: At doses of 0.1 to 3.0 mg/kg, clonal expansion of both CD4+ and CD8+ blood T cells was observed from baseline to week 6. After ivuxolimab, more expanded clones were found on average in CD8+ T cells than in CD4+ T cells. In the 0.1-3.0 mg/kg groups, partial responders had among the lowest normalized peripheral clonal expansion, particularly in CD8+ T cells. Low levels of normalized T-cell clonal expansion were also seen in some nonresponding patients. Antigen specificity was not determined for the clonally expanded peripheral T cells.

The CDR3 spans 14 residues, from the cysteine through the phenylalanine. The retained sequence is limited to the CDR3, 42 bases, with the frame set at the first base. Sequences SGHRS (CDR1) and YFSETQ (CDR2) are obtained from the germline V gene. Here V drops 7 bases and J drops 0 bases, and the junction holds 2 bases not matched to any gene. Patients with autoimmune disease history or receiving systemic immunosuppression were excluded from the trial. In every dose cohort, peripheral blood was drawn for TCR sequencing at baseline, cycle 4 day 1, and cycle 7 day 1. Samples came from an open-label, multicenter, first-in-human phase I dose-escalation trial of ivuxolimab. Adults with locally advanced or metastatic melanoma, renal cell carcinoma, hepatocellular carcinoma or head and neck squamous cell carcinoma were enrolled in the trial. CD4+ and CD8+ T cells were sorted separately from peripheral blood before TCR sequencing.

For sequencing of the TCRbeta CDR3 region, genomic DNA was extracted from the sorted cells. The immunoSEQ Assay was used to sequence the TCRbeta CDR3 regions. The immuneACCESS repertoire file appears here via TCRdb, limited to in-frame rearrangements. These files lack a portion of the clones; in checked studies, under half of the deficit traces to unresolved V genes, and the cause of the others is not known. The table for this sample lists tens of thousands of clones; over 75% of them were counted only once. In total, the top ten clones hold roughly 3% of the sample. With respect to this clone: The target of this receptor is not known. No base qualities exist here, and no much larger clone lies one base off it.

The material was CD4+ or CD8+ T cells sorted from blood, obtained in a trial of the OX40 agonist ivuxolimab. Here the chain combines TRBV5-1 and TRBJ2-3; a stretch of 10 junction bases matches TRBD2. The source is an adult with an advanced solid tumor such as melanoma, head and neck, liver or kidney cancer. The sequenced DNA: TGCGCCAGCCATAGCGGGGGGAGCACAGATACGCAGTATTTT. Its product reads: CASHSGGSTDTQYF.